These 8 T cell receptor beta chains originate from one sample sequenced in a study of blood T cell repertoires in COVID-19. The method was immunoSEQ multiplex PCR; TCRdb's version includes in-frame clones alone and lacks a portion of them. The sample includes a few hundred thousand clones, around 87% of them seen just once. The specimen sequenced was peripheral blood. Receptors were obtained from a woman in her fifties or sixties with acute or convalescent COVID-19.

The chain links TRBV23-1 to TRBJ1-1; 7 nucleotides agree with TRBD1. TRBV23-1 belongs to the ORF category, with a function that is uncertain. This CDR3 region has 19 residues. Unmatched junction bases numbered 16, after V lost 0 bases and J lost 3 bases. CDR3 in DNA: TGCGCCAGCAGTCAATCTAACAAAAACAGGGGATCGGGAGACACTGAAGCTTTCTTT. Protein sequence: CASSQSNKNRGSGDTEAFF.

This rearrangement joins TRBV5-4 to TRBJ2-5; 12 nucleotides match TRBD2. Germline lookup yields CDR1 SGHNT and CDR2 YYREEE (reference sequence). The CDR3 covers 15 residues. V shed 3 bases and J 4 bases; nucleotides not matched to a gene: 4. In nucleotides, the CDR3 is TGTGCCAGCAGCTCTAGCGGGAGGGCGGGAGAGACCCAGTACTTC. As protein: CASSSSGRAGETQYF.

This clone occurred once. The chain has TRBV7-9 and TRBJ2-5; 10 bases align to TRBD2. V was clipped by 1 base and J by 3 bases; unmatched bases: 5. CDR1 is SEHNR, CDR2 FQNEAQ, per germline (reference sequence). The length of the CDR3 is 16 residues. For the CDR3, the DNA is TGTGCCAGCAGCTTAGTATCGCTAGCGGGAGAAGAGACCCAGTACTTC. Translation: CASSLVSLAGEETQYF.

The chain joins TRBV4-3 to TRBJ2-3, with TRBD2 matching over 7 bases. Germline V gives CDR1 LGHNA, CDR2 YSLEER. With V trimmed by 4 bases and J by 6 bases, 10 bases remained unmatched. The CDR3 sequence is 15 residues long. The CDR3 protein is CASSPRLAALDTQYF. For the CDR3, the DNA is TGCGCCAGCAGCCCTCGACTAGCCGCATTGGATACGCAGTATTTT.

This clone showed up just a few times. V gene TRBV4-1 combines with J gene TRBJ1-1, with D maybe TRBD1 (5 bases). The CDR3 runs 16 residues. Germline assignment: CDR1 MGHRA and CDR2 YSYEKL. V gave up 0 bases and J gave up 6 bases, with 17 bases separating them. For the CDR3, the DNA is TGCGCCAGCAGCCAAGAGAGGTTCAGGGATGACGCTGAAGCTTTCTTT. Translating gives CASSQERFRDDAEAFF.

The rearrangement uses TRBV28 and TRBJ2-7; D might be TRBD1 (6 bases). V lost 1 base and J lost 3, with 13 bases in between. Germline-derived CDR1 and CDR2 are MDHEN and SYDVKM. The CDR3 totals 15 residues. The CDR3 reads CASSLLGRQVYEQYF. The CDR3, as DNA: TGTGCCAGCAGTTTATTAGGGAGACAGGTCTACGAGCAGTACTTC.

CDR3 DNA sequence: TGTGCCAGCAGTTTTTCGGACAGACGATATGCCTACGAGCAGTACTTC. This sequence encodes CASSFSDRRYAYEQYF. The V and J genes are TRBV27 and TRBJ2-7; a possible D gene is TRBD1 (6 bases). The germline V and J ends were trimmed by 3 bases and 2 bases, with 17 bases remaining between them. The length of the CDR3 is 16 residues. CDR1 is MNHEY and CDR2 is SMNVEV in the germline V gene (reference sequence).

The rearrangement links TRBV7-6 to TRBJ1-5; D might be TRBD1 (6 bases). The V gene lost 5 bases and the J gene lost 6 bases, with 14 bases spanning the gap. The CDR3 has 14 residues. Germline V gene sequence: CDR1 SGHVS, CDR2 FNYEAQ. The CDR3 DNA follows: TGTGCCAGCAGCCAATACAGGGCTGGTCAGCCCCAGCATTTT. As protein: CASSQYRAGQPQHF.